Presented here are 18 T cell receptor beta chains from one specimen sequenced in a study of T cells in women clearing cervical HPV infection. Generated by immunoSEQ multiplex PCR, the TCRdb table keeps only in-frame clones and is missing some. In total, the table holds around 23,000 clones. Sequences were obtained from blood buffy coat. The receptor source for this set is a woman aged 18-70 years with a cervical HPV16 infection that either progressed to CIN3+ or cleared (not recorded which).

Points on this clone: The read halts 3 residues ahead of the CDR3 end, with the missing end drawn from the germline J gene. This chain joins TRBV11-3 and TRBJ2-3; no reliable D call. Trimming shortened V by 2 bases and J by 7 bases, and 10 bases separated the two germline ends. Germline V gives CDR1 SGHNT, CDR2 YENEEA. CDR3 size: 13 residues. The DNA read from the CDR3 is TGTGCCAGCAGCTTATTTCTACAGAATACG. This codes for CASSLFLQNT. The whole CDR3 protein is CASSLFLQNTQYF.

On this clone itself: The read is 3 residues too short to cover the CDR3 end, so that end is filled in from the germline J gene. This chain uses TRBV6-4 with TRBJ2-1; 11 bases are shared with TRBD2. CDR3 length: 15 residues. V was clipped by 3 bases and J by 8 bases; unmatched bases: 6. Germline V gene data show CDR1 as MRHNA and CDR2 as SNTAGT. The part of the CDR3 DNA that was read is TGTGCCAGCAGTGAGCTAGCGGGGGGTCTCGATGAG. Amino acid sequence: CASSELAGGLDE. The CDR3 in its entirety is CASSELAGGLDEQFF.

As for this clone: Read sequence stops 3 residues before the CDR3 end, and the germline J gene provides the missing end. The rearrangement uses TRBV19 and TRBJ1-6, with 11 bases identical to TRBD1. The V and J ends lost 5 bases and 8 bases, in that order; junction bases with no gene match: 8. CDR1 and CDR2 from the germline V gene are LNHDA and SQIVND (reference sequence). The CDR3 contains 16 residues. The CDR3 is CASSPPGTGGHSPLHF. CDR3 bases read: TGTGCCAGTAGTCCCCCCGGGACAGGGGGGCATTCACCC.

CDR3 loop: CADGTDNNSPLFF. CDR3 DNA (partial): TGTGCCGACGGGACTGATAATAATTCACCA. This chain connects TRBV2 to TRBJ1-4, with D maybe TRBD1 (5 bases). The read comes to an end 3 residues before the CDR3 does, leaving the germline J gene to fill in the end. Germline lookup yields CDR1 SNHLY and CDR2 FYNNEI. The CDR3 loop spans 13 amino acids.

As for this clone: The read falls 3 residues short of the CDR3 end, and the missing part is taken from the germline J gene. This chain links TRBV30 with TRBJ1-4; the D gene is possibly TRBD1 (5 bases). CDR3 length: 16 amino acids. V was shortened by 3 bases and J by 0 bases, with 14 bases between the two germline ends. Germline CDR1 is GTSNPN and CDR2 is SVGIG (reference sequence). CDR3 amino acids: CAWRDGGSATNEKLFF. Incomplete CDR3 DNA: TGTGCCTGGAGAGACGGGGGTAGTGCAACTAATGAAAAA.

For this clone: The read comes to an end 3 residues before the CDR3 does, leaving the germline J gene to fill in the end. The chain has TRBV7-9 and TRBJ1-2, with D possibly being TRBD1 (6 bases). This CDR3 region has 13 residues. Per germline, CDR1 SEHNR and CDR2 FQNEAQ (reference sequence). CDR3 DNA (partial): TGTGCCAGCAGTATGGACAGATACTACGAC. Its protein product is CASSMDRYYD. The whole CDR3 reads CASSMDRYYDYTF. The full variable domain, in which reference TRBV7-9 and TRBJ1-2 provide the parts outside the CDR3, is DTGVSQNPRHKITKRGQNVTFRCDPISEHNRLYWYRQTLGQGPEFLTYFQNEAQLEKSRLLSDRFSAERPKGSFSTLEIQRTEQGDSAMYLCASSMDRYYDYTFGSGTRLTVV.

Points on this clone: The CDR3 end falls 3 residues outside the read, so it is completed with the germline J gene. The chain links TRBV5-1 to TRBJ2-7, with 7 nucleotides matching TRBD1. The germline CDR1 and CDR2 sequences are SGHRS and YFSETQ. This CDR3 contains 15 residues. Trimming at V came to 4 bases and at J to 2 bases, leaving 9 bases not matched to a gene. This CDR3 is CASSVSGTAAYEQYF. The DNA read from the CDR3 is TGCGCCAGCAGCGTGTCCGGGACAGCAGCCTACGAG.

A word on this clone: The CDR3 goes on 3 residues after the read ends, and that part is filled in from the germline J gene. The rearrangement joins TRBV5-4 to TRBJ1-4, with D possibly matching TRBD1 (6 bases). V was shortened by 4 bases and J by 8 bases, with 12 bases between the two germline ends. The CDR3 covers 13 residues. Germline loops: CDR1 SGHNT, CDR2 YYREEE (reference sequence). CDR3 in amino acids: CASSAGRGEKLFF. Partial CDR3 DNA: TGTGCCAGCAGCGCCGGAAGGGGGGAAAAA.

Points on this clone: Read coverage stops 3 residues before the CDR3 terminus; the germline J gene supplies the remainder. The rearrangement joins TRBV7-2 to TRBJ2-1; D is ambiguous. Trimming removed 2 bases from V and 2 bases from J, with 7 bases in between. The CDR3 loop spans 14 amino acids. The germline gives CDR1 SGHTA, CDR2 FQGNSA. This chain's CDR3 is CASSLIGPYNEQFF. The CDR3 bases that were read are TGTGCCAGCAGCTTAATAGGGCCCTACAATGAG.

Comment on this clone: Sequencing ends 3 residues short of the CDR3 end; the germline J gene provides the rest. V usage is TRBV19 and J usage is TRBJ2-7; 11 bases map to TRBD2. Germline V gene data show CDR1 as LNHDA and CDR2 as SQIVND (reference sequence). V lost 6 bases and J lost 6; bases outside the gene matches: 7. The CDR3 extends over 14 amino acids. This chain's CDR3 is CASRLAGGPGEQYF. Partial CDR3 DNA: TGTGCCAGTAGGTTAGCGGGGGGGCCGGGCGAG.

In the case of this clone: The sequenced fragment ends 3 residues before the CDR3 boundary, so the rest is inferred from the germline J gene. This chain connects TRBV20-1 to TRBJ2-3; possible D gene TRBD2, 6 bases. Trimming pared 3 bases from V and 1 base from J, leaving 14 bases between. The CDR3 is 15 amino acids. Germline-derived CDR1 and CDR2 are DFQATT and SNEGSKA (reference sequence). The DNA read from the CDR3 is TGCAGTGCTAGGCTCGCGGGACTCCGCACAGATACG. Its protein product is CSARLAGLRTDT. Given in full, the CDR3 is CSARLAGLRTDTQYF.

Incomplete CDR3 DNA: TGTGCCAGCAGCTTAGTAGCGGGCAACGAG. Its translation: CASSLVAGNE. The CDR3 in its entirety is CASSLVAGNEQYF. The gene calls are TRBV7-9 and TRBJ2-7; 7 nucleotides agree with TRBD2. Read sequence stops 3 residues before the CDR3 end, and the germline J gene provides the missing end. V lost 1 base, J lost 5 bases, and 2 bases stayed unmatched. The germline V gene has CDR1 SEHNR and CDR2 FQNEAQ (reference sequence). This CDR3 comprises 13 residues.

Comments on this clone: From the germline J gene comes the end of the CDR3, since the read stops 3 residues before it. This chain joins TRBV6-2 or TRBV6-3 and TRBJ1-2; weak D call: TRBD1 (6 bases). The ends were cut back, 5 bases at V and 0 bases at J, with 13 bases in the middle. Germline V gene sequence: CDR1 MNHEY, CDR2 SVGEGT. The CDR3 runs to 15 residues. The covered CDR3 bases are TGTGCCAGCAGTGTCGGGGGGGCGCCTAACTATGGC. Encoded protein: CASSVGGAPNYG. From start to end, the CDR3 is CASSVGGAPNYGYTF.

About this clone: An end of the junction differs from the germline gene, which may be a read error. Read sequence stops 3 residues before the CDR3 end, and the germline J gene provides the missing end. The sample contains more than one DNA sequence encoding this CDR3. V and J are TRBV2 and TRBJ1-3, with D maybe TRBD1 (5 bases). The V gene's germline CDR1 is SNHLY and CDR2 FYNNEI. The CDR3 sequence is 13 residues long. The sequenced CDR3 bases are TGTGCCAGCAGCCCGACAGAGGGAAACACA. It encodes CASSPTEGNT. The whole CDR3 is CASSPTEGNTIYF.

Turning to this clone: The observed sequence ends 3 residues before the CDR3 terminus, with the missing tail filled in from the germline J gene. V and J are TRBV5-6 and TRBJ2-7; 7 nucleotides agree with TRBD2. This CDR3 contains 15 residues. The germline V gene encodes CDR1 SGHDT and CDR2 YYEEEE. V lost 2 bases and J lost 3; bases outside the gene matches: 8. CDR3 sequence reads: CASSFLAGSFYEQYF. Incomplete CDR3 DNA: TGTGCCAGCAGCTTTTTAGCGGGTAGTTTCTACGAG. Full variable domain (rest looked up from reference TRBV5-6 and TRBJ2-7): DAGVTQSPTHLIKTRGQQVTLRCSPKSGHDTVSWYQQALGQGPQFIFQYYEEEERQRGNFPDRFSGHQFPNYSSELNVNALLLGDSALYLCASSFLAGSFYEQYFGPGTRLTVT.

On this clone: The sequenced fragment ends 3 residues before the CDR3 boundary, so the rest is inferred from the germline J gene. V is TRBV4-1 and J is TRBJ2-4; TRBD2 is a possible D gene (5 bases). The V gene lost 1 base and the J gene lost 4 bases, with 20 bases spanning the gap. The germline CDR1 and CDR2 sequences are MGHRA and YSYEKL. The CDR3 totals 18 residues. CDR3 residues: CASSQGFFLAPMKNIQYF. The sequenced part of the CDR3 DNA is TGCGCCAGCAGCCAAGGATTTTTCCTAGCCCCAATGAAAAACATT.

With regard to this clone: An end of the junction differs from the germline gene, which may be a read error. The CDR3 goes on 3 residues after the read ends, and that part is filled in from the germline J gene. V gene TRBV14 combines with J gene TRBJ2-7, with TRBD1 matching over 7 bases. The CDR3 length is 16 residues. Germline lookup yields CDR1 SGHDN and CDR2 FVKESK. The part of the CDR3 DNA that was read is TGTGACAGCAGCCAGATAACGGGACAGTTGACCTACGAG. The encoded protein is CDSSQITGQLTYE. The whole CDR3 sequence is CDSSQITGQLTYEQYF.

Comments on this clone: The CDR3 end falls 3 residues outside the read, so it is completed with the germline J gene. The chain carries TRBV11-3 and TRBJ1-2, with no clear D. The CDR3 has 13 residues. The V gene's germline CDR1 is SGHNT and CDR2 YENEEA. The V end was cut by 5 bases, the J end by 3 bases, with 10 bases between. CDR3 sequence reads: CASSPYMDYGYTF. Partial CDR3 DNA: TGTGCCAGCAGCCCTTACATGGACTATGGC.